The clone carrying this T cell receptor (beta chain) was observed at least ten times. The data stem from a study of Graves' ophthalmopathy and Graves' hyperthyroidism. The V end lost 6 bases, the J end lost 3 bases, and 17 bases lay between the germline ends. Looked up from germline, CDR1 is MNHEY and CDR2 is SVGEGT. The CDR3 length is 15 residues. Using RNA transcripts, the TCR beta CDR3 regions were amplified. HTBI-primed first-round RT-PCR preceded second-round multiplex PCR. Each CDR3 protein is one row after TCRdb ran MiXCR on the multiplex PCR reads. The data show 150,000 or so distinct CDR3 sequences, 30% to 45% seen once.

This receptor was taken from a woman in her forties with Graves' ophthalmopathy. The source material was peripheral blood. J is TRBJ1-1 and V is TRBV6-2 or TRBV6-3; D may be TRBD1 (6 bases). CDR3 sequence: CASRDTGTRHTEAFF. The CDR3 DNA is TGTGCCAGCAGAGATACCGGGACAAGACACACTGAAGCTTTCTTT.